This entry concerns a single T cell receptor (beta chain). Its antigen is undetermined. This sample was taken from a study of blood T cells in healthy people across ages. General study points: Diversity estimates from one million T cells were considered underestimates.

For every donor, a draw yielded around 10 milliliters of peripheral blood. Extractions gave at least 5.5 micrograms of total RNA per sample. Using a J-beta primer mix together with a sample-barcoded 5' primer, a second PCR was run for roughly 6 to 11 cycles. The yield of each sample was at least 2.5 million CDR3-containing paired-end reads. A single record per CDR3 protein comes from TCRdb applying MiXCR to the 5' RACE reads. The sample includes 1,500,000 or so distinct CDR3 sequences, roughly 59% seen only once; the top ten take 5.5% to 8%. This clonotype was sampled from a man younger than 35 in good health. Input material: blood.

The CDR3 here is CSVVEGTASYEQYF. CDR3 nucleotides: TGCAGCGTTGTGGAGGGGACCGCCTCCTACGAGCAGTACTTC. This chain links TRBV29-1 with TRBJ2-7, with a weak D call TRBD2 (6 bases). Deletions cut 4 bases from V and 0 bases from J, with 13 bases between. Germline CDR1 reads SQVTM; CDR2 reads ANQGSEA. This CDR3 comprises 14 residues.